The text below deals with one T cell receptor (beta chain). The data belong to a study of T cell changes during pregnancy in multiple sclerosis. Here immunoSEQ multiplex PCR was the method, and the copy in TCRdb shows in-frame clones only, minus some. The sample carries more than 30,000 clones, roughly 89% recorded once. Germline CDR1 is SGHNT and CDR2 is YENEEA. The CDR3 is made up of 15 amino acids. The V gene lost 5 bases and the J gene lost 1 base, with 14 bases spanning the gap. The chain combines TRBV11-3 with TRBJ1-1, with a possible D match to TRBD1 (5 bases). The sequence came from a female donor in good health, enrolled as a control in a pregnancy study. Specimen: CD4+ T cells from peripheral blood mononuclear cells, collected in the third trimester of pregnancy. CDR3: CASSPWGSQNTEAFF. The CDR3 DNA reads as TGTGCCAGCAGCCCGTGGGGCAGCCAGAACACTGAAGCTTTCTTT. Using reference TRBV11-3 and TRBJ1-1 for the parts outside the CDR3, the full variable domain is EAGVVQSPRYKIIEKKQPVAFWCNPISGHNTLYWYLQNLGQGPELLIRYENEEAVDDSQLPKDRFSAERLKGVDSTLKIQPAELGDSAVYLCASSPWGSQNTEAFFGQGTRLTVV.